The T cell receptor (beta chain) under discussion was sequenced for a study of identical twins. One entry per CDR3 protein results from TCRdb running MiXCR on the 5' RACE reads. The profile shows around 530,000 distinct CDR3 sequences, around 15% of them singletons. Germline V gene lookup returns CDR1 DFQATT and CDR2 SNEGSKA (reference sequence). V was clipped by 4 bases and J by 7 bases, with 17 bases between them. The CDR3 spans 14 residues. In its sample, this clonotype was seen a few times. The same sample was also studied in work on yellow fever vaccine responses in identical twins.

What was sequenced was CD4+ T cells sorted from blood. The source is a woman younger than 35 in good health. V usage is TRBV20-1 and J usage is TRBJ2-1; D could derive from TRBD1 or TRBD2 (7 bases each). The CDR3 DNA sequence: TGCAGTGCTACAGAGGGAGGGGGCATAAATGAGCAGTTCTTC. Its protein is CSATEGGGINEQFF.